The present TCR beta chain was sequenced within a study of blood T cell repertoires in COVID-19. Looking at the study overall: Sites in the United States, Italy and Spain provided acute and convalescent COVID-19 samples. Sample material is recorded as cDNA or gDNA derived from T cells, B-cell-depleted T cells, or PBMCs.

Libraries were prepared by immunoSEQ multiplex PCR; TCRdb keeps only in-frame clonotypes and omits some of them. The sample lists 100,000 to 150,000 clones; around nine tenths were seen once. While infection was still active, Seattle patients were enrolled and then followed longitudinally. This clonotype originated in a woman in her 70s with COVID-19, enrolled during active disease. Sequenced input: peripheral blood.

CDR3 DNA: TGTGCCAGCAGTTCCTGGGCGAGGGGGGGAGAGACCCAGTACTTC. It encodes CASSSWARGGETQYF. V usage is TRBV28 and J usage is TRBJ2-5, with D maybe TRBD2 (7 bases). The V gene's germline CDR1 is MDHEN and CDR2 SYDVKM. The V end was cut by 4 bases, the J end by 4 bases, with 16 bases between. This CDR3 spans 15 amino acids.